The 29 T cell receptor beta chains below all came from one sample that was sequenced in a study of PD-1 blockade in mismatch repair-deficient tumors. Clones were sequenced by immunoSEQ multiplex PCR, and TCRdb holds only the in-frame ones, with some missing. The table lists some 19,000 clones, over 75% of them singletons, with less than 1.5% in the top ten. Sequenced here: PBMCs, sampled 52 weeks after starting pembrolizumab. Every receptor here comes from an adult with mismatch repair-deficient cancer.

This chain uses TRBV10-3 with TRBJ1-5, with 11 bases fitting TRBD1. The junction had 0 bases not matched to a gene; V was cut back by 4 bases and J by 4 bases. The germline V gene encodes CDR1 ENHRY and CDR2 SYGVKD. This CDR3 is 14 amino acids long. The CDR3 loop is CAISGDRGNQPQHF. CDR3 nucleotides: TGTGCCATCAGTGGGGACAGGGGGAATCAGCCCCAGCATTTT.

The chain recombines TRBV29-1 with TRBJ1-2; maybe TRBD1 (5 bases). Trimming removed 1 base from V and 5 bases from J, with 17 bases in between. The CDR3 totals 15 residues. CDR1 is SQVTM, CDR2 ANQGSEA, per germline. CDR3 sequence reads: CSVEGLQGSTYGYTF. In DNA form, the CDR3 reads TGCAGCGTTGAAGGGCTCCAGGGTAGTACTTATGGCTACACCTTC. Supplemented by reference TRBV29-1 and TRBJ1-2, the full variable domain reads SAVISQKPSRDICQRGTSLTIQCQVDSQVTMMFWYRQQPGQSLTLIATANQGSEATYESGFVIDKFPISRPNLTFSTLTVSNMSPEDSSIYLCSVEGLQGSTYGYTFGSGTRLTVV.

V and J are TRBV5-1 and TRBJ2-5, with 8 bases lining up with TRBD1. Germline V CDR1 and CDR2: SGHRS, YFSETQ. After removal of 3 bases from V and 4 bases from J, the junction contained 8 bases not matched to a gene. This CDR3 spans 15 amino acids. In nucleotides, the CDR3 is TGCGCCAGCAGCTCGATAGGACAGGGATTAGAGACCCAGTACTTC. It codes for CASSSIGQGLETQYF.

This chain uses TRBV5-8 with TRBJ1-1; D is unresolved. Germline CDR1 reads SGHTS; CDR2 reads YDEGEE. This CDR3 comprises 17 residues. Between the trimmed V and J ends, which lost 7 bases and 0 bases, there was a span of 22 bases. In DNA, the CDR3 is TGTGCCAGCCCCGGTGAGGGCGACCTTTTGATGAACACTGAAGCTTTCTTT. Translated, it gives CASPGEGDLLMNTEAFF.

V gene TRBV5-1 combines with J gene TRBJ2-1; TRBD2 might be the D (6 bases). CDR3 length: 16 residues. Trimming cost V 2 bases and J 0 bases, with 12 bases left between them. Germline V lookup: CDR1 SGHRS, CDR2 YFSETQ. CDR3 loop: CASSLMYGSSYNEQFF. Written as DNA, the CDR3 is TGCGCCAGCAGCTTAATGTACGGGAGCTCCTACAATGAGCAGTTCTTC.

V usage is TRBV18 and J usage is TRBJ2-1; D unresolved. V dropped 1 base and J dropped 12 bases, with 13 bases sitting between them. The germline gives CDR1 KGHSH, CDR2 LQKENI. The CDR3 extends over 13 amino acids. The CDR3 sequence is CASSPLTVGGQFF. CDR3 bases: TGTGCCAGCTCACCACTAACTGTCGGTGGGCAGTTCTTC.

The chain has TRBV6-6 and TRBJ2-2, with a weak D call TRBD1 (5 bases). V lost 5 bases and J lost 3, with 7 bases in between. CDR1 and CDR2 (germline): MNHNY, SVGAGI (reference sequence). The CDR3 runs 13 residues. Here the CDR3 reads CASSGRDTGELFF. CDR3 bases: TGTGCCAGCAGTGGCAGGGACACCGGGGAGCTGTTTTTT.

The rearrangement joins TRBV30 to TRBJ1-2, with TRBD1 matching over 10 bases. Germline values: CDR1 GTSNPN, CDR2 SVGIG (reference sequence). This CDR3 spans 13 amino acids. V lost 5 bases, J lost 4 bases, and 4 bases stayed unmatched. CDR3 nucleotide sequence: TGTGCCTGGGGGGACAGGGGTGGCTATGGCTACACCTTC. Amino acid sequence: CAWGDRGGYGYTF.

V and J are TRBV2 and TRBJ1-4; D may be TRBD1 (5 bases). V lost 1 base to trimming and J lost 3 bases, with 12 bases between them. Germline V CDR1 and CDR2: SNHLY, FYNNEI. The CDR3 consists of 16 residues. The CDR3: CASSEVRGRANEKLFF. The CDR3 DNA follows: TGTGCCAGCAGTGAAGTCCGGGGGAGAGCTAATGAAAAACTGTTTTTT.

This clone was seen only once. The genes are TRBV5-4 and TRBJ1-1, with 7 nucleotides matching TRBD1. V gave up 5 bases and J gave up 4 bases; unmatched junction bases: 8. This CDR3 comprises 14 residues. Germline lookup yields CDR1 SGHNT and CDR2 YYREEE (reference sequence). The CDR3 DNA is TGTGCCAGCAGGTCAACAGGGGAGGTCACTGAAGCTTTCTTT. As protein: CASRSTGEVTEAFF.

This clone has just one count. This chain uses TRBV7-3 with TRBJ2-3, with D possibly matching TRBD1 (6 bases). V gave up 3 bases and J gave up 2 bases, with 12 bases separating them. Germline V gene data show CDR1 as SGHTA and CDR2 as FQGTGA. This CDR3 spans 15 amino acids. The CDR3 reads CASSLQGSYTDTQYF. The CDR3 coding sequence is TGTGCCAGCAGCTTGCAGGGGTCTTACACAGATACGCAGTATTTT.

The chain carries TRBV5-1 and TRBJ2-7; TRBD1 aligns across 11 bases. Per the germline V gene, CDR1 is SGHRS and CDR2 is YFSETQ. Trimming removed 0 bases from V and 7 bases from J; junction bases left unmatched: 3. This CDR3 contains 14 residues. The DNA of the CDR3 is TGCGCCAGCAGCTTGGCGGACAGGGGGCGAGAGCAGTACTTC. It translates to CASSLADRGREQYF.

This chain joins TRBV2 and TRBJ2-7, with 9 bases fitting TRBD1. There are 14 residues in the CDR3. Germline loops: CDR1 SNHLY, CDR2 FYNNEI. J was trimmed by 0 bases and V by 6 bases; bases with no gene match: 3. CDR3 amino acids: CASSRDRVSYEQYF. The CDR3 DNA is TGTGCCAGCAGCCGGGACAGGGTCTCCTACGAGCAGTACTTC.

The rearrangement uses TRBV7-8 and TRBJ2-7; a possible D gene is TRBD1 (6 bases). The CDR3 covers 13 residues. Trimming stripped 2 bases from V and 3 bases from J, with 8 bases between. Germline V lookup: CDR1 SGHVS, CDR2 FQNEAQ. In nucleotides, the CDR3 is TGTGCCAGCAGCTTACCAGGGGACTACGAGCAGTACTTC. It yields the protein CASSLPGDYEQYF. The full variable domain, with the rest looked up from reference TRBV7-8 and TRBJ2-7, is GAGVSQSPRYKVAKRGQDVALRCDPISGHVSLFWYQQALGQGPEFLTYFQNEAQLDKSGLPSDRFFAERPEGSVSTLKIQRTQQEDSAVYLCASSLPGDYEQYFGPGTRLTVT.

The chain is built from TRBV7-2 and TRBJ2-1; 10 bases map to TRBD2. This CDR3 spans 15 amino acids. Germline V gene lookup returns CDR1 SGHTA and CDR2 FQGNSA. V trimming: 2 bases; J trimming: 4 bases; junction bases outside the gene matches: 2. Here the CDR3 reads CASSLLAGGYNEQFF. The CDR3 DNA reads as TGTGCCAGCAGCTTATTAGCGGGGGGATACAATGAGCAGTTCTTC. The complete variable domain, with remaining parts taken from reference TRBV7-2 and TRBJ2-1, reads GAGVSQSPSNKVTEKGKDVELRCDPISGHTALYWYRQSLGQGLEFLIYFQGNSAPDKSGLPSDRFSAERTGGSVSTLTIQRTQQEDSAVYLCASSLLAGGYNEQFFGPGTRLTVL.

The gene calls are TRBV11-3 and TRBJ2-4; a weak D match, TRBD1 (6 bases). The germline V gene encodes CDR1 SGHNT and CDR2 YENEEA. This CDR3 spans 16 amino acids. V lost 5 bases and J 2 bases, leaving 16 bases between the germline ends. The CDR3 nucleotides read TGTGCCAGCAGCAACTGGACAGATTCTTCCAAAAACATTCAGTACTTC. It encodes CASSNWTDSSKNIQYF.

This clone was seen a single time. V is TRBV9 and J is TRBJ2-1, with TRBD2 matching 7 bases. In germline, CDR1 is SGDLS, CDR2 YYNGEE. V shed 4 bases, J shed 9 bases, and the junction held 10 bases outside the gene matches. The CDR3 covers 14 residues. CDR3 loop: CASSPRREWVEQFF. CDR3 nucleotide sequence: TGTGCCAGCAGCCCACGGCGGGAGTGGGTTGAGCAGTTCTTC.

The V and J genes are TRBV19 and TRBJ2-1, with 11 bases that match TRBD2. The V segment lost 7 bases and the J segment 16 bases; nucleotides outside the gene matches: 15. The V gene's germline CDR1 is LNHDA and CDR2 SQIVND (reference sequence). The CDR3 covers 14 residues. CDR3: CASTPWATSGTYFF. For the CDR3, the DNA is TGTGCCAGTACCCCTTGGGCGACTAGCGGGACGTACTTCTTC.

The J gene is TRBJ2-1, the V gene TRBV6-4; 11 bases fit TRBD2. Per the germline V gene, CDR1 is MRHNA and CDR2 is SNTAGT. This CDR3 spans 17 amino acids. The ends lost 4 bases at V and 6 bases at J; junction bases unmatched: 11. CDR3 sequence (DNA): TGTGCCAGCAGTGCGCATAGGGGGCTAGCGGGAGGCAATGAGCAGTTCTTC. It encodes CASSAHRGLAGGNEQFF.

The chain carries TRBV5-1 and TRBJ1-2, with 10 nucleotides matching TRBD1. This CDR3 contains 14 residues. After removal of 3 bases from V and 3 bases from J, the junction contained 2 bases not matched to a gene. From germline, CDR1 is SGHRS and CDR2 YFSETQ. CDR3 amino acids: CASSSGTGDYGYTF. As DNA, the CDR3 is TGCGCCAGCAGCTCTGGGACAGGGGACTATGGCTACACCTTC.

The chain employs TRBV15 and TRBJ1-1; TRBD1 matches at 10 bases. Germline V gives CDR1 LNHNV, CDR2 YYDKDF (reference sequence). There are 18 residues in the CDR3. V dropped 5 bases and J dropped 1; count of bases not matched to a gene: 13. The CDR3 DNA sequence: TGTGCCACCAGCGGGACAGGGGCAGGGGGCCTTAGGAACACTGAAGCTTTCTTT. Translation gives CATSGTGAGGLRNTEAFF.

The V and J genes are TRBV11-2 and TRBJ2-7; possibly TRBD2 for D (6 bases). Trimming pared 8 bases from V and 1 base from J, leaving 15 bases between. The CDR3 is made up of 14 amino acids. From germline, CDR1 is SGHAT and CDR2 FQNNGV. The CDR3 reads CASVGGDRSYEQYF. CDR3 in DNA: TGTGCCAGCGTCGGCGGGGATAGATCCTACGAGCAGTACTTC.

This chain uses TRBV7-3 with TRBJ2-1; a possible D gene is TRBD1 (5 bases). V lost 2 bases to trimming and J lost 3 bases, with 5 bases between them. Germline-derived CDR1 and CDR2 are SGHTA and FQGTGA. CDR3 size: 13 residues. In nucleotides, the CDR3 is TGTGCCAGCAGCTTACAGGGCTACAATGAGCAGTTCTTC. It codes for CASSLQGYNEQFF.

The genes are TRBV14 and TRBJ2-5; the D is unclear. In germline, CDR1 is SGHDN, CDR2 FVKESK. Trimming shortened V by 1 base and J by 4 bases, and 13 bases separated the two germline ends. The CDR3 has 15 residues. CDR3 in DNA: TGTGCCAGCAGCCAAGTGATGGGTCGGGTAGAGACCCAGTACTTC. Translation gives CASSQVMGRVETQYF.

V gene TRBV27 combines with J gene TRBJ1-2, with TRBD1 as a possible D gene (5 bases). V gave up 5 bases and J gave up 4 bases, with 14 bases separating them. This CDR3 is built from 14 residues. Per germline, CDR1 MNHEY and CDR2 SMNVEV (reference sequence). The CDR3 reads CASSPRQFIYGYTF. DNA of the CDR3: TGTGCCAGCAGTCCGCGACAGTTTATCTATGGCTACACCTTC.

This rearrangement joins TRBV6-6 to TRBJ2-3; D not resolved. Trimming removed 6 bases at V and 6 bases at J, with 13 bases between. The CDR3 runs 13 residues. CDR1 is MNHNY, CDR2 SVGAGI, per germline (reference sequence). The CDR3 region is CASRPPNWDTQYF. The CDR3 coding sequence is TGTGCCAGCAGACCCCCTAATTGGGATACGCAGTATTTT.

This clone has just one count. This chain links TRBV19 with TRBJ2-7, with 8 bases that match TRBD2. Germline loops: CDR1 LNHDA, CDR2 SQIVND (reference sequence). The CDR3 is 15 amino acids. Trimming took 7 bases from V and 3 from J; bases not matched to a gene: 11. CDR3 sequence: CASNVAGGHIYEQYF. DNA of the CDR3: TGTGCCAGTAATGTTGCGGGAGGCCATATCTACGAGCAGTACTTC.

This clone was seen more than once but under ten times. V is TRBV4-2 and J is TRBJ2-7; the match to TRBD2 covers 8 bases. This CDR3 has 16 residues. The V gene end was trimmed by 0 bases and the J gene end by 3 bases; junction bases not matched to a gene: 7. Germline CDR1 LGHNA, CDR2 YNFKEQ. In DNA, the CDR3 is TGTGCCAGCAGCCAAGAGGCCAGCGGGAGCCTCTACGAGCAGTACTTC. This codes for CASSQEASGSLYEQYF.

The V call is TRBV4-1, the J call TRBJ2-4, with TRBD2 matching over 7 bases. V trimming: 1 base; J trimming: 1 base; junction bases outside the gene matches: 7. The CDR3 contains 17 residues. CDR1 and CDR2 (germline): MGHRA, YSYEKL. CDR3 residues: CASSQVGGGWAKNIQYF. CDR3 in DNA: TGCGCCAGCAGCCAAGTGGGCGGGGGTTGGGCCAAAAACATTCAGTACTTC.